These T cell receptor beta chains were read from a single sample in a study of long-term antiretroviral therapy in people with HIV. Libraries were prepared by immunoSEQ multiplex PCR; TCRdb keeps only in-frame clonotypes and omits some of them. This table has fewer than 25,000 clones, roughly 89% appearing once. Sequenced here: unsorted PBMCs, sampled 1.8 years before starting antiretroviral therapy. The source of these receptors is a man aged 50 to 60 with HIV. Both conserved end residues are part of each CDR3. The D gene is left open where the match is weak. Some rows have no size entry. The others give once, few or many, or a class for an expanded clone.

>TRBJ2-3|TRBV14|TRBD2|.
CASSPISGVSTDTQYF
TGTGCCAGCAGCCCGATTAGCGGGGTAAGCACAGATACGCAGTATTTT
>TRBJ1-2|TRBV6-1|.|.
CASSERGADGYTF
TGTGCCAGCAGTGAACGGGGGGCTGATGGCTACACCTTC
>TRBJ1-6|TRBV28|TRBD1|.
CASSPPDRENSPLHF
TGTGCCAGCAGTCCCCCGGACAGGGAAAATTCACCCCTCCACTTT
>TRBJ1-3|TRBV6-1|.|.
CASSLGLGGNTIYF
TGTGCCAGCAGCCTGGGACTAGGGGGAAACACCATATATTTT
>TRBJ2-5|TRBV27|.|.
CASSRKIQETQYF
TGTGCCAGCAGCCGGAAAATTCAAGAGACCCAGTACTTC
>TRBJ1-2|TRBV18|.|few
CASSPSDGGYGYTF
TGTGCCAGCTCCCCCTCGGACGGGGGTTATGGCTACACCTTC
>TRBJ2-3|TRBV5-4|TRBD2|.
CASSQRGALIYSTDTQYF
TGTGCCAGCAGCCAGCGGGGGGCATTGATTTATAGCACAGATACGCAGTATTTT
>TRBJ2-7|TRBV29-1|.|.
CSVGIGNYEQYF
TGCAGCGTTGGAATAGGGAACTACGAGCAGTACTTC
>TRBJ2-6|TRBV5-1|TRBD1|.
CASSLSPGTGGYSGANVLTF
TGCGCCAGCAGCCTTTCGCCGGGGACAGGGGGGTACTCTGGGGCCAACGTCCTGACTTTC
>TRBJ1-3|TRBV18|TRBD1|.
CASSLRTGGRSGNTIYF
TGTGCCAGCTCCCTACGGACAGGGGGACGCTCTGGAAACACCATATATTTT
>TRBJ1-4|TRBV9|.|few
CASSGENEKLFF
TGTGCCAGCAGCGGAGAGAATGAAAAACTGTTTTTT
>TRBJ2-2|TRBV7-6|TRBD2|.
CASSFLAGDTGELFF
TGTGCCAGCAGCTTCCTAGCGGGAGACACCGGGGAGCTGTTTTTT
>TRBJ2-5|TRBV18|.|.
CASSPQETQYF
TGTGCCAGCTCACCTCAAGAGACCCAGTACTTC
>TRBJ1-2|TRBV11-2|.|once
CASKSLRNGGTNYGYTF
TGTGCCAGCAAAAGTCTAAGGAACGGGGGAACTAACTATGGCTACACCTTC
>TRBJ2-5|TRBV7-2|TRBD1|.
CASSQGQGAWETQYF
TGTGCCAGCAGTCAAGGACAGGGGGCCTGGGAGACCCAGTACTTC
>TRBJ2-7|TRBV27|.|once
CASRDTGSYEQYF
TGTGCCAGCAGGGACACAGGGAGCTACGAGCAGTACTTC